The 21 T cell receptor beta chains below were found in one sample sequenced in a study of blood T cell repertoires in COVID-19. Here immunoSEQ multiplex PCR was the method, and the copy in TCRdb shows in-frame clones only, minus some. The sample has under 300,000 clones; just over 90% are singletons. Material for sequencing was PBMCs or T cells enriched from blood (not recorded which). Source of these receptors: a woman in her late teens or twenties who had recovered from COVID-19.

The genes are TRBV6-1 and TRBJ1-4; TRBD1 matches 7 bases. Germline trimming cut 2 bases from V and 8 bases from J; bases unmatched to any gene: 5. The germline gives CDR1 MNHNS, CDR2 SASEGT. CDR3 length equals 14 residues. CDR3 nucleotides: TGTGCCAGCAGTGAACAGGGGGGAAGGGAAAAACTGTTTTTT. This codes for CASSEQGGREKLFF.

The chain is built from TRBV3-1 (or the pseudogene TRBV3-2) and TRBJ2-7; no definite D call. Trimming shortened V by 0 bases and J by 7 bases, and 16 bases separated the two germline ends. Looked up from germline, CDR1 is LGHDT and CDR2 is YNNKEL (reference sequence). This CDR3 comprises 15 residues. In nucleotides, the CDR3 is TGTGCCAGCAGCCAAGACGGCGGTCCTGTCCTGGAGCAGTACTTC. This codes for CASSQDGGPVLEQYF.

The genes are TRBV10-3 and TRBJ2-2, with TRBD2 as a possible D gene (6 bases). Germline values: CDR1 ENHRY, CDR2 SYGVKD. V lost 3 bases and J lost 6, with 8 bases in between. The CDR3 loop spans 13 amino acids. CDR3 nucleotide sequence: TGTGCCATCAGTGAAGGAGGGTCCGGGGAGCTGTTTTTT. Translating it yields CAISEGGSGELFF.

The chain joins TRBV9 to TRBJ1-2, with D hard to call. V lost 5 bases to trimming and J lost 7 bases, with 9 bases between them. The CDR3 consists of 11 residues. The germline V gene encodes CDR1 SGDLS and CDR2 YYNGEE. For the CDR3, the DNA is TGTGCCAGCAGTTATGGTAGTGGCTACACCTTC. Translated, it gives CASSYGSGYTF.

This clone was recorded only once. The V call is TRBV20-1, the J call TRBJ2-4; D is unresolved. In germline, CDR1 is DFQATT, CDR2 SNEGSKA (reference sequence). The V and J ends lost 3 bases and 4 bases respectively, with 19 bases between them. The CDR3 runs to 16 residues. The CDR3 loop is CSASFGPPLRKNIQYF. CDR3 nucleotides: TGCAGTGCTAGTTTTGGCCCTCCTCTGAGGAAAAACATTCAGTACTTC.

This clone was detected ten times or more. The chain links TRBV4-2 to TRBJ2-6, with 10 positions matching TRBD2. Germline assignment: CDR1 LGHNA and CDR2 YNFKEQ. This CDR3 spans 18 amino acids. V gave up 0 bases and J gave up 2 bases; unmatched junction bases: 4. This chain's CDR3 is CASSQDLAGVTGANVLTF. The CDR3 nucleotides read TGTGCCAGCAGCCAAGATCTAGCGGGAGTTACTGGGGCCAACGTCCTGACTTTC.

In this sample, this clone turned up a few times. This chain links TRBV4-1 with TRBJ1-5; perhaps TRBD1 as D (6 bases). The ends were cut back, 1 base at V and 0 bases at J, with 7 bases in the middle. Germline CDR1 and CDR2: MGHRA and YSYEKL. The CDR3 is made up of 15 amino acids. The CDR3 region is CASSQVRGSNQPQHF. The CDR3 nucleotides are TGCGCCAGCAGCCAAGTCAGGGGTAGCAATCAGCCCCAGCATTTT.

CDR3 sequence: CASRLDTETQYF. CDR3 sequence (DNA): TGTGCCAGCAGACTAGATACTGAGACCCAGTACTTC. The chain joins TRBV11-3 to TRBJ2-5, with D tentatively TRBD2 (5 bases). The CDR3 totals 12 residues. Trimming stripped 6 bases from V and 5 bases from J, with 10 bases between. Germline CDR1 SGHNT, CDR2 YENEEA.

This rearrangement joins TRBV18 to TRBJ1-2; 7 bases are shared with TRBD1. The CDR3 length is 13 residues. J gave up 6 bases and V 3 bases, and 4 bases lay outside the gene matches. Per the germline V gene, CDR1 is KGHSH and CDR2 is LQKENI. The CDR3 spells CASSPAGQNGYTF. The DNA of the CDR3 is TGTGCCAGCTCACCGGCGGGACAGAATGGCTACACCTTC.

The chain uses TRBV6-4 and TRBJ1-5; D not certain. The V gene lost 10 bases and the J gene lost 4 bases, with 17 bases spanning the gap. CDR1 and CDR2 (germline): MRHNA, SNTAGT. This CDR3 region has 14 residues. Here the CDR3 reads CATNSRVLNQPQHF. The DNA for the CDR3 is TGTGCCACCAACTCCCGGGTCCTGAATCAGCCCCAGCATTTT.

The chain joins TRBV7-2 to TRBJ1-3; perhaps TRBD1 as D (5 bases). The CDR3 has 15 residues. Trimming left V 3 bases short and J 1 base short, with 10 bases between. Germline CDR1 is SGHTA and CDR2 is FQGNSA. CDR3 sequence (DNA): TGTGCCAGCAGCTTCCGCCGGGGGTCTGGAAACACCATATATTTT. It translates to CASSFRRGSGNTIYF.

The chain couples TRBV3-1 (or the pseudogene TRBV3-2) to TRBJ1-6; D possibly corresponds to TRBD1 (5 bases). This CDR3 is built from 13 residues. Trimming pared 6 bases from V and 14 bases from J, leaving 17 bases between. Germline values: CDR1 LGHDT, CDR2 YNNKEL (reference sequence). CDR3 region: CASSPMLGGTLHF. The CDR3, as DNA: TGTGCCAGCAGTCCCATGCTGGGGGGGACCCTCCACTTT.

This chain joins TRBV27 and TRBJ2-5, with D tentatively TRBD1 (6 bases). V gave up 5 bases and J gave up 4 bases, with 14 bases separating them. Germline values: CDR1 MNHEY, CDR2 SMNVEV (reference sequence). The length of the CDR3 is 14 residues. CDR3 loop: CASSPSQGSETQYF. CDR3 nucleotide sequence: TGTGCCAGCAGTCCCTCACAGGGTTCAGAGACCCAGTACTTC.

The count of this clone is one. V is TRBV11-2 and J is TRBJ1-3; 7 bases are shared with TRBD1. J lost 0 bases, V lost 5 bases, and 16 bases had no gene match. Germline values: CDR1 SGHAT, CDR2 FQNNGV. The CDR3 is 19 amino acids. CDR3 in amino acids: CASSPDRYPGQISGNTIYF. CDR3 nucleotide sequence: TGTGCCAGCAGCCCCGACCGGTACCCGGGACAGATCTCTGGAAACACCATATATTTT.

The chain is built from TRBV5-1 and TRBJ1-2; 8 bases match TRBD1. This CDR3 has 15 amino acids. The J segment lost 4 bases and the V segment lost 0 bases, leaving 5 bases of the junction unmatched. Germline V gives CDR1 SGHRS, CDR2 YFSETQ. The CDR3 DNA reads TGCGCCAGCAGCTTGGTTGTAGGACAGGGCTATGGCTACACCTTC. Amino acids: CASSLVVGQGYGYTF. Complete variable domain (other parts from reference TRBV5-1 and TRBJ1-2): KAGVTQTPRYLIKTRGQQVTLSCSPISGHRSVSWYQQTPGQGLQFLFEYFSETQRNKGNFPGRFSGRQFSNSRSEMNVSTLELGDSALYLCASSLVVGQGYGYTFGSGTRLTVV.

V gene TRBV29-1 combines with J gene TRBJ1-1, with 7 bases matching TRBD1. The CDR3 sequence is 13 residues long. In germline, CDR1 is SQVTM, CDR2 ANQGSEA. V lost 5 bases, J lost 3 bases, and 6 bases stayed unmatched. CDR3 in DNA: TGCAGCGTTACCCGTCAGGGGGACACTGAAGCTTTCTTT. It codes for CSVTRQGDTEAFF.

This clone has just one count. This chain joins TRBV7-8 and TRBJ1-5; maybe TRBD1 (5 bases). Trimming cost V 5 bases and J 5 bases, with 13 bases left between them. Germline-derived CDR1 and CDR2 are SGHVS and FQNEAQ. CDR3 length: 14 amino acids. CDR3 sequence: CASSPRGSDQPQHF. CDR3 sequence (DNA): TGTGCCAGCAGCCCCCGGGGGTCGGATCAGCCCCAGCATTTT.

The V gene is TRBV12-5, the J gene TRBJ1-2, with D perhaps matching TRBD1 (5 bases). Trimming left V 6 bases short and J 5 bases short, with 19 bases between. The germline gives CDR1 LGHNT, CDR2 FRNRAP. CDR3 size: 15 residues. CDR3 protein: CASGIVGATGYGYTF. The CDR3 bases are TGTGCTAGTGGCATAGTTGGGGCTACCGGGTATGGCTACACCTTC.

The chain employs TRBV9 and TRBJ1-1; D is unresolved. The CDR3 totals 12 residues. V lost 3 bases, J lost 11 bases, and 14 bases lay in between. Per the germline V gene, CDR1 is SGDLS and CDR2 is YYNGEE. In nucleotides, the CDR3 is TGTGCCAGCAGCGACGACGGGGTTTGGGCTTTCTTT. This gives the protein CASSDDGVWAFF. The full variable domain, its missing parts supplied by reference TRBV9 and TRBJ1-1, is DSGVTQTPKHLITATGQRVTLRCSPRSGDLSVYWYQQSLDQGLQFLIQYYNGEERAKGNILERFSAQQFPDLHSELNLSSLELGDSALYFCASSDDGVWAFFGQGTRLTVV.

The chain has TRBV29-1 and TRBJ2-7; 9 nucleotides match TRBD1. CDR3 length equals 13 residues. CDR1 SQVTM and CDR2 ANQGSEA come from the germline V gene. J lost 6 bases, V lost 6 bases, and 9 bases had no gene match. The CDR3 DNA sequence: TGCAGCGTGGGGTCCGGACAGGGGTCCGAGCAGTACTTC. Protein: CSVGSGQGSEQYF.

V gene TRBV12-3 or TRBV12-4 combines with J gene TRBJ1-5; no clear D. Trimming pared 2 bases from V and 4 bases from J, leaving 6 bases between. CDR3 size: 13 residues. The CDR3 nucleotides read TGTGCCAGCAGTTTACCCGCGAATCAGCCCCAGCATTTT. Its translation is CASSLPANQPQHF.